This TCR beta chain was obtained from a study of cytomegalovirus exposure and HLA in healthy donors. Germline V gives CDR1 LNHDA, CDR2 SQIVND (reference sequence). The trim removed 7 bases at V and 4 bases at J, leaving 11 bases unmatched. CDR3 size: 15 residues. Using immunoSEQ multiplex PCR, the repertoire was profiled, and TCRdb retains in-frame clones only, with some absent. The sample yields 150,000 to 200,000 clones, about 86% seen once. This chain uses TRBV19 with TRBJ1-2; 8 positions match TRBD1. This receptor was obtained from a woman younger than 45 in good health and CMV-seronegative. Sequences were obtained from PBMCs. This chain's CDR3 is CASMAPQGEGYGYTF. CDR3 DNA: TGTGCCAGTATGGCTCCACAGGGGGAAGGCTATGGCTACACCTTC.